Sequencing of this T cell receptor (beta chain) was carried out in a study of shared T cell receptors in the human thymus. Trimming removed 4 bases from V and 3 bases from J, with 4 bases in between. CDR1 SGHTA and CDR2 FQGNSA come from the germline V gene. The CDR3 is 12 amino acids. TCRdb's copy holds only in-frame clones and misses some; the assay was immunoSEQ multiplex PCR. The repertoire holds about 380,000 clones, around 93% seen once, with roughly 0.02% in the top ten. The TCR sequence derives from a human donor. Sequenced material: thymocytes. The chain is built from TRBV7-2 and TRBJ1-3, with no clear D. The DNA for the CDR3 is TGTGCCAGCAGCTGGAATGGAAACACCATATATTTT. Translating it yields CASSWNGNTIYF.